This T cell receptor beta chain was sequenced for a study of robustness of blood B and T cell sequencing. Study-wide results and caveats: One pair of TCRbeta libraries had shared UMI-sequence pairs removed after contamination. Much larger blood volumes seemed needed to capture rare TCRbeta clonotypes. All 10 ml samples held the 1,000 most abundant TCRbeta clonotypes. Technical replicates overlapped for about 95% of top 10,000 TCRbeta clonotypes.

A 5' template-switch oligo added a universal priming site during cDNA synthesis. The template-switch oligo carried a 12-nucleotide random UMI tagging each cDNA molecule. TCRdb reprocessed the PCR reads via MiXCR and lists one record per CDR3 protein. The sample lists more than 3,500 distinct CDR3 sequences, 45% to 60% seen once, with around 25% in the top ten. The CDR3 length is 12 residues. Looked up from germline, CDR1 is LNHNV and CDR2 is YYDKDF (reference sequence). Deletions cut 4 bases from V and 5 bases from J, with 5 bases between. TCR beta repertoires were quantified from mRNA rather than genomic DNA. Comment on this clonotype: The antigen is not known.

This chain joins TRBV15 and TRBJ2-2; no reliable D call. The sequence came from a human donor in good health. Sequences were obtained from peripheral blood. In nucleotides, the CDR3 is TGTGCCACCAGCATTTTGACCGGGGAGCTGTTTTTT. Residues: CATSILTGELFF.